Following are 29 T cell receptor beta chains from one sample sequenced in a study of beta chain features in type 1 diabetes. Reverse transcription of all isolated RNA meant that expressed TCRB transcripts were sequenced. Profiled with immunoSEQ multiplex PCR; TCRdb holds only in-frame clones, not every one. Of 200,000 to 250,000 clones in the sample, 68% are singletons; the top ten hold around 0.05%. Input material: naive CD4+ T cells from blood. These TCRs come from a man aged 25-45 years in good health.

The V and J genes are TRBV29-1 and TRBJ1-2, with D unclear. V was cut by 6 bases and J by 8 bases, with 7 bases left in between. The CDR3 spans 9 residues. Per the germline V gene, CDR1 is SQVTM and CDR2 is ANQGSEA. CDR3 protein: CSVHPGYTF. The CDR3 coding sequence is TGCAGCGTGCACCCGGGCTACACCTTC.

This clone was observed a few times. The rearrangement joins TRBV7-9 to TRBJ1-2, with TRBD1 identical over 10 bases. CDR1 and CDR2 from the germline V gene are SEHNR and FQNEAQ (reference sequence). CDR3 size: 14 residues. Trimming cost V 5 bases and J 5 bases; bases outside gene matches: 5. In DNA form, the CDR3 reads TGTGCCAGCAGCACCGGGACAGGGGATTATGGCTACACCTTC. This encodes CASSTGTGDYGYTF.

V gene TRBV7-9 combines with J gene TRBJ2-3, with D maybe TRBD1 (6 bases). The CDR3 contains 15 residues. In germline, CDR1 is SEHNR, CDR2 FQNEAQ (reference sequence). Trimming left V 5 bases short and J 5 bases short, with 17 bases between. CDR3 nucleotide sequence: TGTGCCAGCAGCGCCACCAGGGGTCCCGGAGATACGCAGTATTTT. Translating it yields CASSATRGPGDTQYF.

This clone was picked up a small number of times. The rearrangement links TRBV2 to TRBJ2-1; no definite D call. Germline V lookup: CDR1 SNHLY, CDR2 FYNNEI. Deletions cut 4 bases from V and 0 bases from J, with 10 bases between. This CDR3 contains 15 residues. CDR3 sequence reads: CASSAQDGSYNEQFF. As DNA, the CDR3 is TGTGCCAGCAGTGCGCAGGATGGCTCCTACAATGAGCAGTTCTTC.

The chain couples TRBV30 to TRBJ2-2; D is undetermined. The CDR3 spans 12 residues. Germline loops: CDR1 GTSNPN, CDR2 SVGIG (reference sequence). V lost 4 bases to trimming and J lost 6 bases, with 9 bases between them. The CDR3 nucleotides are TGTGCCTGGAATCGGTTGCCCGGGGAGCTGTTTTTT. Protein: CAWNRLPGELFF.

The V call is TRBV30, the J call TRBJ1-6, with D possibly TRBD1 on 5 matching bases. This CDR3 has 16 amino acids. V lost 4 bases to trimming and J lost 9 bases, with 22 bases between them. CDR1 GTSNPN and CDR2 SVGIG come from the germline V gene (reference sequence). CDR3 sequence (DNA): TGTGCCTGGACTACCCCGAGACCGCCGGGGGGTTCACCCCTCCACTTT. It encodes CAWTTPRPPGGSPLHF.

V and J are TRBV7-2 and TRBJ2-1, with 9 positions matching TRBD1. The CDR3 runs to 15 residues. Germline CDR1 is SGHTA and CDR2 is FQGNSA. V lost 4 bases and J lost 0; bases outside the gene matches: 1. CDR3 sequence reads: CASSSGQGSYNEQFF. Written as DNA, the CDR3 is TGTGCCAGCAGCTCGGGACAGGGCTCCTACAATGAGCAGTTCTTC.

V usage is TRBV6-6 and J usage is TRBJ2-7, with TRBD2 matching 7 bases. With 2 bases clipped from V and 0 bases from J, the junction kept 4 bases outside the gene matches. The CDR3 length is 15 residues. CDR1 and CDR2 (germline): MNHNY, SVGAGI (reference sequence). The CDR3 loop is CASSYGTTRSYEQYF. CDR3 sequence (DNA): TGTGCCAGCAGTTACGGGACTACACGCTCCTACGAGCAGTACTTC.

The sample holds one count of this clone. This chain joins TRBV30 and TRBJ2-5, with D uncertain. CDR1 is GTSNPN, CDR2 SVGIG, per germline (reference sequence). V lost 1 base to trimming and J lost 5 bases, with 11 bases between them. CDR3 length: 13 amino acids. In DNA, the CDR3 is TGTGCCTGGAGTGGTAGTAGGTTTGAGACCCAGTACTTC. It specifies CAWSGSRFETQYF.

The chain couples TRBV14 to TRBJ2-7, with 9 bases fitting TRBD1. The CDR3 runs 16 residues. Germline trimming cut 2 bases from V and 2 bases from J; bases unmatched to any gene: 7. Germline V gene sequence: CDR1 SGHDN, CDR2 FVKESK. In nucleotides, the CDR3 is TGTGCCAGCAGCCAAAACCCGGGACAGGGTACCTACGAGCAGTACTTC. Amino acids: CASSQNPGQGTYEQYF.

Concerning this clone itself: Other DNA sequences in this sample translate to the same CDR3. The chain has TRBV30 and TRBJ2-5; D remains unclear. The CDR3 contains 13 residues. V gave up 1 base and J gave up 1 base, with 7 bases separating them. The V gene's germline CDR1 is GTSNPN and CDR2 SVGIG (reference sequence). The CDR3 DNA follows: TGTGCCTGGAGTGGGCAGGTCCAAGAGACCCAGTACTTC. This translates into CAWSGQVQETQYF.

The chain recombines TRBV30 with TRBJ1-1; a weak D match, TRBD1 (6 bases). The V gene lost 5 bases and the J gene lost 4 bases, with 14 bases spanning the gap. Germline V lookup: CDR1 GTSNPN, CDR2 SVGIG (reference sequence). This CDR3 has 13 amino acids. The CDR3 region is CAWVRQAGTEAFF. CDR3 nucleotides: TGTGCCTGGGTTAGACAGGCGGGCACTGAAGCTTTCTTT. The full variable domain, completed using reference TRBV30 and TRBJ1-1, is SQTIHQWPATLVQPVGSPLSLECTVEGTSNPNLYWYRQAAGRGLQLLFYSVGIGQISSEVPQNLSASRPQDRQFILSSKKLLLSDSGFYLCAWVRQAGTEAFFGQGTRLTVV.

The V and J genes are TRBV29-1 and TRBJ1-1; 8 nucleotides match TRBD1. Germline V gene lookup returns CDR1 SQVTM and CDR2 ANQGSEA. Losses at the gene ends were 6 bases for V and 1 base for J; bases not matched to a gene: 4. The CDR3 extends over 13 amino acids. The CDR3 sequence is CSVGQGTNTEAFF. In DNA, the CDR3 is TGCAGCGTCGGACAGGGAACGAACACTGAAGCTTTCTTT.

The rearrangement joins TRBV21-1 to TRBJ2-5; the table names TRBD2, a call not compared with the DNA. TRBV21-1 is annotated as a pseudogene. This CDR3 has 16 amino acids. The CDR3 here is CASTPETSGRGETQYF. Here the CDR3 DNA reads TGTGCCAGCACGCCCGAGACTAGCGGGAGAGGGGAGACCCAGTACTTC.

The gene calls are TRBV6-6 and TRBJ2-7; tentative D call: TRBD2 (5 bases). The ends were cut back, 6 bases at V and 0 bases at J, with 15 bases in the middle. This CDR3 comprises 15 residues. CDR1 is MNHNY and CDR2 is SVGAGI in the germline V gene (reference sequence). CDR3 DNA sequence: TGTGCCAGCAGGAAGGGAGCACCTAGCTCCTACGAGCAGTACTTC. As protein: CASRKGAPSSYEQYF.

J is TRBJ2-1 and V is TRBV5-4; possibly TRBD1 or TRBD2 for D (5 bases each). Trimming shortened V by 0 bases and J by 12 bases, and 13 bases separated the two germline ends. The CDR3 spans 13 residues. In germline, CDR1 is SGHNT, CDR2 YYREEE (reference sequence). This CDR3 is CASSLVGADAQFF. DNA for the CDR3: TGTGCCAGCAGCTTGGTCGGGGCCGATGCGCAGTTCTTC.

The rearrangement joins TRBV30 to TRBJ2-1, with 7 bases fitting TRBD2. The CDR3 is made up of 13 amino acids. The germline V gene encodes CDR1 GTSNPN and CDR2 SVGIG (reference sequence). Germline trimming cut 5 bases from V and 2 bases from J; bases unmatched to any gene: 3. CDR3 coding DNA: TGTGCCTGGCGAGCGGGGACCTACAATGAGCAGTTCTTC. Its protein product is CAWRAGTYNEQFF.

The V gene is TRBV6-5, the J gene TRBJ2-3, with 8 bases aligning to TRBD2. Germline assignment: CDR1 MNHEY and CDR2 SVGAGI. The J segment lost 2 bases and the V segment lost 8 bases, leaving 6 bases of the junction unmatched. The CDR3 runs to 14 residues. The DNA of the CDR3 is TGTGCCAGCTTCAAGCGGGGGAACACAGATACGCAGTATTTT. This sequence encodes CASFKRGNTDTQYF.

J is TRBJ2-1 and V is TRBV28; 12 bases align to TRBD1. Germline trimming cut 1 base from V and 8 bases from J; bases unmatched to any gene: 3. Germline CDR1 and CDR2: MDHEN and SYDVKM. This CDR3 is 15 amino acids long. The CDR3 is CASSLLGQGADEQFF. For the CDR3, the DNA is TGTGCCAGCAGTTTATTGGGACAGGGGGCGGATGAGCAGTTCTTC.

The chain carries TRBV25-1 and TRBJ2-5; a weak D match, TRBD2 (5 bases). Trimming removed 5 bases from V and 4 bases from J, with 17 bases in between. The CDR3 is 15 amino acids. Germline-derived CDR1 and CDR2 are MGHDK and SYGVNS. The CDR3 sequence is CASSPPGPGLETQYF. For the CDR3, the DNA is TGTGCCAGCAGTCCTCCTGGCCCGGGGTTAGAGACCCAGTACTTC.

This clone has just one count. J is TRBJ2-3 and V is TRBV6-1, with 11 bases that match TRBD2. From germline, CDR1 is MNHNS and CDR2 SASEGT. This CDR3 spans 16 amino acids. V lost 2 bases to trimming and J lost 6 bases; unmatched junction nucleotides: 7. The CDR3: CASSEKKLAGVDTQYF. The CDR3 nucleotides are TGTGCCAGCAGTGAAAAAAAACTAGCGGGAGTGGATACGCAGTATTTT.

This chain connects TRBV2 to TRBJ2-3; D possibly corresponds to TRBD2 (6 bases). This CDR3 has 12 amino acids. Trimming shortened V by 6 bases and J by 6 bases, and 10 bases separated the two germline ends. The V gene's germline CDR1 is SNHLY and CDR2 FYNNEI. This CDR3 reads CASSTGVDTQYF. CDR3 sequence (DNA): TGTGCCAGCAGCACGGGAGTGGATACGCAGTATTTT.

The CDR3, as DNA: TGTGCCTGGCTGGAGCCATATGGCTACACCTTC. The encoded protein is CAWLEPYGYTF. The chain is built from TRBV30 and TRBJ1-2; D is unclear. V shed 5 bases and J shed 5 bases, with 9 bases lying between them. Germline assignment: CDR1 GTSNPN and CDR2 SVGIG (reference sequence). The CDR3 runs 11 residues. Full variable domain (missing parts from reference TRBV30 and TRBJ1-2): SQTIHQWPATLVQPVGSPLSLECTVEGTSNPNLYWYRQAAGRGLQLLFYSVGIGQISSEVPQNLSASRPQDRQFILSSKKLLLSDSGFYLCAWLEPYGYTFGSGTRLTVV.

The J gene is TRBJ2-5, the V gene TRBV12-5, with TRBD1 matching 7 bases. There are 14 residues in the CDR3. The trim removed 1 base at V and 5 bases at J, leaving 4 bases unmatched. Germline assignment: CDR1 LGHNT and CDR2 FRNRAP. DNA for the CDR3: TGTGCTAGTGGTTTGGGAGACAGGGCTGAGACCCAGTACTTC. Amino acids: CASGLGDRAETQYF.

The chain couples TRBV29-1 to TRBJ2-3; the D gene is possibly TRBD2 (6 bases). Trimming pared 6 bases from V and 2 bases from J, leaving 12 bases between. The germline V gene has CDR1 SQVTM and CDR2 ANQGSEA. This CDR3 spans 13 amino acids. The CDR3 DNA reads TGCAGCGTGGGGGGACGGATCACAGATACGCAGTATTTT. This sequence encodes CSVGGRITDTQYF.

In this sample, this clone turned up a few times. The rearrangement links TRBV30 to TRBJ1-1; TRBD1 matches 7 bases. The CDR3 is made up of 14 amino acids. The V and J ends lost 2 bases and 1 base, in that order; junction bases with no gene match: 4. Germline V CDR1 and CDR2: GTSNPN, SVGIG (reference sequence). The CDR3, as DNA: TGTGCCTGGAGTACCGGGACAGCGAACACTGAAGCTTTCTTT. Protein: CAWSTGTANTEAFF.

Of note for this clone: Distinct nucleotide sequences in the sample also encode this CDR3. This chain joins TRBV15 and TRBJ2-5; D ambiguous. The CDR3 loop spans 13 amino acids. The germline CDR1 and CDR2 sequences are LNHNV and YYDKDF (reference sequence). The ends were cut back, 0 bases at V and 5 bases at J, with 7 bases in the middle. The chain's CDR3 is CATSRDGRETQYF. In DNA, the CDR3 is TGTGCCACCAGCAGAGATGGCCGCGAGACCCAGTACTTC.

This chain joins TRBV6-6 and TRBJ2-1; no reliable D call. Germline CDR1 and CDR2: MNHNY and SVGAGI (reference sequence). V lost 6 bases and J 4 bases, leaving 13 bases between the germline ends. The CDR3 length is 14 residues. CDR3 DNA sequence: TGTGCCAGCAGGCCTGACGGTCTTTACAATGAGCAGTTCTTC. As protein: CASRPDGLYNEQFF.

CDR3 region: CASSYVRTETQYF. CDR3 coding DNA: TGTGCCAGCAGTTACGTCCGGACAGAGACCCAGTACTTC. This chain links TRBV6-5 with TRBJ2-5; no firm D call. Germline V gene sequence: CDR1 MNHEY, CDR2 SVGAGI. This CDR3 spans 13 amino acids. Trimming removed 2 bases at V and 4 bases at J, with 8 bases between.